This T cell receptor beta chain comes out of a study of blood T cells in healthy people across ages. Then a second PCR, running about 7 to 11 cycles, was carried out with a sample-barcoded 5' primer and a J-beta primer mix. MiXCR, applied by TCRdb to the 5' RACE reads, yields one record per CDR3 protein. The sample yields 600,000 to 650,000 distinct CDR3 sequences, roughly three fifths seen once. For every donor, a draw yielded around 10 milliliters of peripheral blood. CDR1 and CDR2 from the germline V gene are DFQATT and SNEGSKA (reference sequence). The CDR3 totals 14 residues. As concerns this clonotype: The target antigen is unknown.

Whole-study findings and limits: A conclusive naive versus antigen-experienced comparison was prevented by the unsorted PBMCs. There were more naive CD4+ cells and higher diversity in long-lived donors than in aged donors. With age, beta diversity per million T cells declined roughly linearly, significantly by 30 to 40.

The J gene is TRBJ2-5, the V gene TRBV20-1; 11 bases match TRBD2. With the DNA end fitting TRBJ2-7 better, the J assignment may be wrong. This TCR came from a man between 60 and 75 years old in good health. Sequencing was carried out using blood. The CDR3, as DNA: TGCAGTGCCCCTAGCGGGGGGTCGCTTTACGAGCAGTACTTC. It translates to CSAPSGGSLYEQYF.